This is a list of T cell receptor beta chains from one sample in a study of shared clonotypes between healthy human individuals. Clones were sequenced by immunoSEQ multiplex PCR, and TCRdb holds only the in-frame ones, with some missing. The sample comprises 2 million to 2.5 million clones, roughly 95% of which are singletons, and around 0.13% rests with the top ten. The sample taken for sequencing was naive CD4+ T cells sorted from blood. Receptors were obtained from a man between 18 and 29 years old in good health. Each CDR3 is given with its conserved first and last residue. D genes are given only for firm matches. Only part of the rows carry a size: once, few, many, or a class if the clone is expanded.

clone_size	d_call	v_call	j_call	cdr3_nt	cdr3_aa
few	TRBD1	TRBV5-5	TRBJ1-6	TGTGCCAGCAGCTTGGTATCCGGACAGGGCAGGGGAGGGAATTCACCCCTCCACTTT	CASSLVSGQGRGGNSPLHF
-	TRBD1	TRBV30	TRBJ2-7	TGTGCCTGGAGTGCACCTGGGGACAGGGCGCCCTACGAGCAGTACTTC	CAWSAPGDRAPYEQYF
-	-	TRBV27	TRBJ2-5	TGTGCCAGCACCGAGACCCAGTACTTC	CASTETQYF
-	-	TRBV6-5	TRBJ2-7	TGTGCCAGCAGTTACTCGACCCAGGGTTCCTACGAGCAGTACTTC	CASSYSTQGSYEQYF
-	TRBD2	TRBV6-1	TRBJ2-3	TGTGCCAGCAGTGTTAAGCGGGGGGCCACAGATACGCAGTATTTT	CASSVKRGATDTQYF
-	-	TRBV11-2	TRBJ2-3	TGTGCCAGCAGCTTACGACAGGTCTCTAGCACAGATACGCAGTATTTT	CASSLRQVSSTDTQYF
-	-	TRBV4-3	TRBJ2-5	TGCGCCAGCAGCCAAGATCGCACCGGGGGGCGCGGGGAGCAAGAGACCCAGTACTTC	CASSQDRTGGRGEQETQYF
-	-	TRBV4-1	TRBJ2-1	TGCGCCAGCAGCCATTATCCGGGGGAAACCTACAATGAGCAGTTCTTC	CASSHYPGETYNEQFF
-	TRBD2	TRBV10-3	TRBJ2-7	TGTGCCATCAGCCCTAGCGGGCATTCCTACGAGCAGTACTTC	CAISPSGHSYEQYF
-	TRBD2	TRBV9	TRBJ2-2	TGTGCCAGCAGCCCAGGGACTACCAACACCGGGGAGCTGTTTTTT	CASSPGTTNTGELFF
-	-	TRBV11-2	TRBJ2-2	TGTGCCAGCAGCTTAAGTCACGAAACCGGGGAGCTGTTTTTT	CASSLSHETGELFF
-	-	TRBV6-6	TRBJ2-7	TGTGCCAGCAGTTACTCGGACGGCTCCTACGAGCAGTACTTC	CASSYSDGSYEQYF
-	TRBD1	TRBV6-1	TRBJ1-6	TGTGCCAGCAGTGAACTAGGGACAGGCTCAAGCTCCTATAATTCACCCCTCCACTTT	CASSELGTGSSSYNSPLHF
-	TRBD2	TRBV10-3	TRBJ2-1	TGTGCCATCAGTGCGGGGGGGAGCTACAATGAGCAGTTCTTC	CAISAGGSYNEQFF
-	-	TRBV5-1	TRBJ2-3	TGCGCCAGCAGCTTGGCCCCGACCCGCACAGATACGCAGTATTTT	CASSLAPTRTDTQYF
-	-	TRBV7-9	TRBJ1-4	TGTGCCAGCAGCTTAACGGGGGAACTGTTTTTT	CASSLTGELFF
-	-	TRBV7-2	TRBJ2-3	TGTGCCAGCAGCTTAAGGCTCGGGGGCCGCACAGATACGCAGTATTTT	CASSLRLGGRTDTQYF
once	TRBD2	TRBV7-2	TRBJ2-7	TGTGCCAGCAGCTTGGGGACCGGACTAGCGGGCAGCTCCTACGAGCAGTACTTC	CASSLGTGLAGSSYEQYF
-	TRBD2	TRBV5-1	TRBJ2-7	TGCGCCAGCAGCTTGGCGACTAGCGGGGGCTACGAGCAGTACTTC	CASSLATSGGYEQYF
-	-	TRBV5-4	TRBJ1-2	TGTGCCAGCAGCATCGGGGGTCATAACTATGGCTACACCTTC	CASSIGGHNYGYTF